This T cell receptor beta chain derives from a study of blood T cell repertoires in COVID-19. Across the study: PBMCs, B-cell-depleted T cells, or T cells were the source of the cDNA or gDNA that made up the material.

The data were produced by immunoSEQ multiplex PCR, yet TCRdb's version contains in-frame clones alone and is incomplete. Of under 300,000 clones listed, roughly 81% are singletons. V lost 2 bases and J lost 4, with 6 bases in between. Germline lookup yields CDR1 SGHTA and CDR2 FQGTGA. There are 13 residues in the CDR3. The V gene is TRBV7-3, the J gene TRBJ2-1; D gene ambiguous. This TCR was sampled from a man between 50 and 59 years old with acute or convalescent COVID-19. Sequenced sample: peripheral blood. Here the CDR3 reads CASSLGLYNEQFF. Here the CDR3 DNA reads TGTGCCAGCAGCTTAGGGCTTTACAATGAGCAGTTCTTC.